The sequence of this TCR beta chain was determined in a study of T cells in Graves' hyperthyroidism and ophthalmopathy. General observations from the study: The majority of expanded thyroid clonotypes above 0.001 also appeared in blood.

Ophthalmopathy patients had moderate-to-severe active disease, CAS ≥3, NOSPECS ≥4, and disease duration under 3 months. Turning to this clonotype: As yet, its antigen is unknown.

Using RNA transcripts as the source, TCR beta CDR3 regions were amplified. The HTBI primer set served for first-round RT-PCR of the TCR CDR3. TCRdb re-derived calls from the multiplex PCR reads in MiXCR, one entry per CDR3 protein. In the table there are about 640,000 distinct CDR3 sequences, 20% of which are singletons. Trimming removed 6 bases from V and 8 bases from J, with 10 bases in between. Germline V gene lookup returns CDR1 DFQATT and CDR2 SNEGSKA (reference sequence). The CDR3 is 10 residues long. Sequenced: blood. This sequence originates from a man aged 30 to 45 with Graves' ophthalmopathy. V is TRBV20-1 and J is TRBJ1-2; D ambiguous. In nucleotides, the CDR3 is TGCAGTGCCCCGACGCTGGGCTACACCTTC. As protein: CSAPTLGYTF.